These 14 T cell receptor beta chains originate from one sample sequenced in a study of T cell changes during pregnancy in multiple sclerosis. Sequencing was performed with immunoSEQ multiplex PCR; in TCRdb, only in-frame clones are kept and a portion is missing. This sample has 100,000 or so clones, with approximately 92% found just once. The source material was peripheral blood, sampled after pregnancy. All receptors come from a female donor with multiple sclerosis, enrolled in a pregnancy study.

This clone has a handful of counts. The chain joins TRBV14 to TRBJ1-6; 8 bases map to TRBD1. The CDR3 covers 14 residues. Germline CDR1 is SGHDN and CDR2 is FVKESK. After removal of 2 bases from V and 7 bases from J, the junction contained 1 base not matched to a gene. CDR3 in amino acids: CASSQQGANSPLHF. DNA for the CDR3: TGTGCCAGCAGCCAACAGGGGGCAAATTCACCCCTCCACTTT.

The rearrangement uses TRBV25-1 and TRBJ1-1, with unresolved D. The CDR3 loop spans 14 amino acids. Per the germline V gene, CDR1 is MGHDK and CDR2 is SYGVNS. Trimming took off 2 bases at V and 1 base at J, with 8 bases between the two ends. As DNA, the CDR3 is TGTGCCAGCAGTGAAATTGGAGGGAACACTGAAGCTTTCTTT. Translating it yields CASSEIGGNTEAFF.

The V and J genes are TRBV5-1 and TRBJ2-7, with D possibly being TRBD2 (6 bases). CDR3 length: 13 residues. Deletions cut 4 bases from V and 6 bases from J, with 14 bases between. The germline CDR1 and CDR2 sequences are SGHRS and YFSETQ. The CDR3 DNA reads as TGCGCCAGCAGCACGGACGGGGGAAGCGAGCAGTACTTC. Its translation: CASSTDGGSEQYF. Supplemented by reference TRBV5-1 and TRBJ2-7, the full variable domain reads KAGVTQTPRYLIKTRGQQVTLSCSPISGHRSVSWYQQTPGQGLQFLFEYFSETQRNKGNFPGRFSGRQFSNSRSEMNVSTLELGDSALYLCASSTDGGSEQYFGPGTRLTVT.

The chain employs TRBV6-6 and TRBJ2-5; 8 positions match TRBD2. The trim removed 7 bases at V and 5 bases at J, leaving 6 bases unmatched. This CDR3 is built from 13 residues. CDR1 is MNHNY, CDR2 SVGAGI, per germline (reference sequence). CDR3 nucleotide sequence: TGTGCCAGCATTAAGGCGGGAGGTGAGACCCAGTACTTC. Translation: CASIKAGGETQYF.

The chain has TRBV27 and TRBJ1-2; weak D call: TRBD1 (6 bases). The V end was cut by 5 bases, the J end by 4 bases, with 11 bases between. The length of the CDR3 is 13 residues. Looked up from germline, CDR1 is MNHEY and CDR2 is SMNVEV (reference sequence). The CDR3 protein is CASSPDSSYGYTF. As DNA, the CDR3 is TGTGCCAGCAGTCCGGACAGCAGCTATGGCTACACCTTC.

This chain uses TRBV6-1 with TRBJ2-7; possible D gene TRBD2, 5 bases. CDR1 is MNHNS and CDR2 is SASEGT in the germline V gene. Trimming pared 6 bases from V and 2 bases from J, leaving 14 bases between. This CDR3 contains 14 residues. In DNA form, the CDR3 reads TGTGCCAGCAGGACCGGGATCCCCCCCTACGAGCAGTACTTC. Translation gives CASRTGIPPYEQYF.

This sequence joins TRBV5-6 and TRBJ2-3, with 8 bases lining up with TRBD1. The V gene end was trimmed by 4 bases and the J gene end by 4 bases; junction bases not matched to a gene: 14. The CDR3 has 17 residues. Germline CDR1 and CDR2: SGHDT and YYEEEE. CDR3: CASSPGFMAGGPDTQYF. CDR3 nucleotide sequence: TGTGCCAGCAGCCCTGGTTTTATGGCAGGGGGCCCAGATACGCAGTATTTT.

The V gene is TRBV7-8, the J gene TRBJ2-7, with TRBD2 matching over 9 bases. Trimming at V came to 6 bases and at J to 6 bases, leaving 12 bases not matched to a gene. CDR1 is SGHVS, CDR2 FQNEAQ, per germline. The CDR3 runs 15 residues. The CDR3 reads CASSPPTSGLREQYF. The CDR3 DNA reads TGTGCCAGCAGTCCCCCGACTAGCGGTCTGCGCGAGCAGTACTTC.

The chain employs TRBV6-5 and TRBJ1-5; D not certain. Germline V gene lookup returns CDR1 MNHEY and CDR2 SVGAGI. The CDR3 is 14 amino acids. V was trimmed by 2 bases and J by 1 base, leaving 6 bases between them. CDR3 residues: CASSYGESNQPQHF. The CDR3 bases are TGTGCCAGCAGTTACGGTGAGAGCAATCAGCCCCAGCATTTT.

The chain employs TRBV4-3 and TRBJ1-4; D unclear. The CDR3 runs to 12 residues. The germline V and J ends were trimmed by 0 bases and 11 bases, with 7 bases remaining between them. Germline CDR1 reads LGHNA; CDR2 reads YSLEER. CDR3 amino acids: CASSQDFGKLFF. CDR3 coding DNA: TGCGCCAGCAGCCAAGATTTCGGGAAACTGTTTTTT.

This chain's CDR3 is CASSMTETGAEQYF. In DNA form, the CDR3 reads TGCGCCAGCAGCATGACAGAGACAGGCGCGGAGCAGTACTTC. The chain recombines TRBV5-1 with TRBJ2-7; the D gene is possibly TRBD1 (6 bases). The V gene's germline CDR1 is SGHRS and CDR2 YFSETQ. The CDR3 extends over 14 amino acids. The ends were cut back, 4 bases at V and 7 bases at J, with 18 bases in the middle.

This chain uses TRBV2 with TRBJ1-3; unclear D gene. The CDR3 consists of 15 residues. V dropped 3 bases and J dropped 0 bases, with 9 bases sitting between them. Germline lookup yields CDR1 SNHLY and CDR2 FYNNEI. The CDR3 coding sequence is TGTGCCAGCAGTGAGAGGCGGCCCTCTGGAAACACCATATATTTT. It translates to CASSERRPSGNTIYF.

The chain carries TRBV28 and TRBJ2-2, with 9 nucleotides matching TRBD1. V lost 5 bases, J lost 3 bases, and 4 bases stayed unmatched. This CDR3 is 15 amino acids long. CDR1 is MDHEN and CDR2 is SYDVKM in the germline V gene. As DNA, the CDR3 is TGTGCCAGCAGTCCGGACAGGGGTTACACCGGGGAGCTGTTTTTT. Translated: CASSPDRGYTGELFF.

This CDR3 is CATSRPVSNRFLGETQYF. In DNA, the CDR3 is TGTGCCACCAGCAGACCAGTCTCCAACAGGTTTCTGGGGGAGACCCAGTACTTC. This rearrangement joins TRBV15 to TRBJ2-5; TRBD1 might be the D (5 bases). CDR3 length equals 18 residues. Deletions cut 2 bases from V and 5 bases from J, with 24 bases between. Germline V lookup: CDR1 LNHNV, CDR2 YYDKDF (reference sequence).